What follows is one TCR beta chain and its context. Its antigen is currently unknown. The data were obtained in a study of OX40 agonist ivuxolimab in advanced cancers. Across the whole study: Among those enrolled, mean age was approximately 60 years (range roughly 20 to 79) and over 70% were male. Notes on the study in general: The mean number of expanded clones was higher in CD8+ T cells than in CD4+.

Sequencing was performed with immunoSEQ multiplex PCR; in TCRdb, only in-frame clones are kept and a portion is missing. This table has tens of thousands of clones, more than 70% appearing once. The sample in question was CD4+ or CD8+ T cells sorted from blood, obtained in a trial of the OX40 agonist ivuxolimab. The origin of this receptor is an adult with an advanced solid tumor such as melanoma, head and neck, liver or kidney cancer.

The CDR3 coding sequence is TGTGCCAGCAGTTTGTCTGAAACTCACTATGGCTACACCTTC. As protein: CASSLSETHYGYTF. This chain uses TRBV6-5 with TRBJ1-2; no definite D call. The CDR3 is made up of 14 amino acids. Per the germline V gene, CDR1 is MNHEY and CDR2 is SVGAGI. V lost 4 bases and J lost 3, with 12 bases in between.